The next 3 T cell receptor beta chains were all read from a single sample in a study of T cell responses to AZD1222 COVID-19 vaccine. Sequenced by immunoSEQ multiplex PCR; TCRdb stores in-frame clones only, minus some. The repertoire has some 150,000 clones, about 89% of them found once; the top ten carry roughly 9.1%. Specimen: peripheral blood, collected 28 days after the second AZD1222 dose. The origin of the receptors is an adult who received the AZD1222 COVID-19 vaccine.

The chain has TRBV25-1 and TRBJ1-5; D is unclear. The V end was cut by 9 bases, the J end by 2 bases, with 8 bases between. The CDR3 covers 12 residues. Per germline, CDR1 MGHDK and CDR2 SYGVNS. CDR3 in amino acids: CASRVGNQPQHF. CDR3 nucleotide sequence: TGTGCCAGTAGGGTAGGCAATCAGCCCCAGCATTTT.

The chain recombines TRBV29-1 with TRBJ2-3, with TRBD2 matching over 7 bases. J was trimmed by 0 bases and V by 7 bases; bases with no gene match: 7. Germline V CDR1 and CDR2: SQVTM, ANQGSEA. This CDR3 has 14 residues. The CDR3 DNA is TGCAGCGGGAAGACTAGCAGAAGCACAGATACGCAGTATTTT. Translated, it gives CSGKTSRSTDTQYF.

CDR3 amino acids: CASSIVQGGSPLHF. The CDR3 bases are TGTGCCAGTAGTATCGTCCAGGGTGGGTCACCCCTCCACTTT. V is TRBV19 and J is TRBJ1-6; D may be TRBD1 (5 bases). There are 14 residues in the CDR3. Looked up from germline, CDR1 is LNHDA and CDR2 is SQIVND (reference sequence). V lost 3 bases, J lost 10 bases, and 13 bases lay in between.